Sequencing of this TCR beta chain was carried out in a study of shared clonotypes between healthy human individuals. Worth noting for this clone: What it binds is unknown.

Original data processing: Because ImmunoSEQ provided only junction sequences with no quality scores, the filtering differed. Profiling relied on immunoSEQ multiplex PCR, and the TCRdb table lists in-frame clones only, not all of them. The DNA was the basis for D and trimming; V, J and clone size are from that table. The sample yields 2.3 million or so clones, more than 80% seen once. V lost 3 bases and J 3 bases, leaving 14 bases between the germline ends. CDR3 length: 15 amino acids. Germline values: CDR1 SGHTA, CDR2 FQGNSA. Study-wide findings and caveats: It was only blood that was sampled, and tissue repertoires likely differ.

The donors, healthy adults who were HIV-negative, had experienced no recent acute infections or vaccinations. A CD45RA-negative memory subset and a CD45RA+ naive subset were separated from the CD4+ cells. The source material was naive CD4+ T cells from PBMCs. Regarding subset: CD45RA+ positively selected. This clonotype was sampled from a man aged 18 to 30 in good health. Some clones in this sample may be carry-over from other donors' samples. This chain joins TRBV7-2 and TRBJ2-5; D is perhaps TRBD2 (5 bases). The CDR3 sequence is CASSFGRGWEETQYF. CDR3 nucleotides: TGTGCCAGCAGCTTTGGCCGCGGGTGGGAAGAGACCCAGTACTTC.